This T cell receptor (beta chain) derives from a study of blood T cell repertoires in COVID-19. Overall study: Sources were T cells, B-cell-depleted T cells, or PBMCs; the material itself was cDNA or gDNA.

Germline V gene data show CDR1 as LNHDA and CDR2 as SQIVND (reference sequence). The V end lost 5 bases, the J end lost 2 bases, and 12 bases lay between the germline ends. CDR3 length: 14 residues. The authors' processing: Reference gene primer amplification in the assay estimated nucleated cell counts. TCRdb keeps only in-frame clones here, not all; method: immunoSEQ multiplex PCR. V, J and clone size were drawn from that table, and D and trimming were deduced from the DNA. The profile shows a few hundred thousand clones, 84% of them singletons. The chain links TRBV19 to TRBJ1-2, with D tentatively TRBD1 (5 bases). Specimen: peripheral blood. The source is a woman in her sixties or seventies who had recovered from COVID-19. DNA of the CDR3: TGTGCCAGTAGTCCTGGGACTGAGAACTATGGCTACACCTTC. This codes for CASSPGTENYGYTF.